These T cell receptor beta chains were read from a single sample in a study of T cell responses to AZD1222 COVID-19 vaccine. Produced via immunoSEQ multiplex PCR; TCRdb's table is partial and in-frame only. The table has 140,000 or so clones, about 90% seen once. Sequences were derived from peripheral blood, sampled on day 0 of AZD1222 vaccination. The receptor source for this set is an adult in good health. The CDR3 runs from the conserved cysteine through the conserved F or W. The order of the fields is clone size, V gene, J gene, CDR3 length, D gene, CDR3 DNA, CDR3 protein. D genes are given only for firm matches. Rows may omit the clone size; those that give it use once, few, many or a size class.

>.|TRBV5-1|TRBJ1-4|14|.
TGCGCCAGCAGCCTAGCTTCAACTAATGAAAAACTGTTTTTT
CASSLASTNEKLFF
>.|TRBV5-1|TRBJ2-7|12|.
TGCGCCAGCAGCACCGGGGCCTACGAGCAGTACTTC
CASSTGAYEQYF
>once|TRBV19|TRBJ2-7|16|TRBD1
TGTGCCAGTAGTCCTCACCGGGACAGGCTCTCCTACGAGCAGTACTTC
CASSPHRDRLSYEQYF
>.|TRBV5-1|TRBJ1-2|13|.
TGCGCCAGCAGCTTGGGAGGTCGGGTTGGCTACACCTTC
CASSLGGRVGYTF
>few|TRBV9|TRBJ2-3|14|TRBD2
TGTGCCAGCAATAGCGGGAAAGGCACAGATACGCAGTATTTT
CASNSGKGTDTQYF
>.|TRBV19|TRBJ1-4|12|.
TGTGCCAGTCGGGAACCTAATGAAAAACTGTTTTTT
CASREPNEKLFF
>.|TRBV7-9|TRBJ2-2|13|.
TGTGCCAGCAGCCCCCAAGGGGCCGGGGAGCTGTTTTTT
CASSPQGAGELFF
>.|TRBV7-9|TRBJ2-3|15|TRBD2
TGTGCCAGCAGCCCGGCCCGGGGGGGGTCCGATACGCAGTATTTT
CASSPARGGSDTQYF
>few|TRBV7-2|TRBJ1-2|15|.
TGTGCCAGCAGCCCCAACGGATTAGCCTTGGAGGGCTACACCTTC
CASSPNGLALEGYTF
>.|TRBV6-5|TRBJ1-5|13|.
TGTGCCAGCAGTTCGATTAGCAATCAGCCCCAGCATTTT
CASSSISNQPQHF
>once|TRBV4-1|TRBJ2-7|13|.
TGCGCCAGCAGCCCTTATCTAGGGTACGAGCAGTACTTC
CASSPYLGYEQYF
>.|TRBV7-2|TRBJ2-7|14|TRBD1
TGTGCCAGCAGCTTAGGGACAGGGCCCTACGAGCAGTACTTC
CASSLGTGPYEQYF
>.|TRBV10-3|TRBJ1-2|14|.
TGTGCCATCAGTGAGTCTGGGTACGACGCTGGCTACACCTTC
CAISESGYDAGYTF
>.|TRBV7-2|TRBJ2-5|14|.
TGTGCCAGCAGCTTAGTCCCGGGTCGAGAGACCCAGTACTTC
CASSLVPGRETQYF
>.|TRBV6-5|TRBJ1-6|14|.
TGTGCCAGCAGTTACTTTACAGGTCAATCACCCCTCCACTTT
CASSYFTGQSPLHF
>.|TRBV5-4|TRBJ1-6|15|.
TGTGCCAGCAGCTTGGGCAGGACGAGAAATTCACCCCTCCACTTT
CASSLGRTRNSPLHF
>.|TRBV12-3/TRBV12-4|TRBJ2-7|11|.
TGTGCCAGCACTCAGAACTACGAGCAGTACTTC
CASTQNYEQYF
>.|TRBV7-2|TRBJ1-1|13|.
TGTGCCAGCAGCTTCGTAAGGGACACTGAAGCTTTCTTT
CASSFVRDTEAFF
>.|TRBV19|TRBJ1-1|14|.
TGTGCCAGTATCCCACTACCAGGGGAGTCTGAAGCTTTCTTT
CASIPLPGESEAFF
>.|TRBV5-6|TRBJ1-2|15|.
TGTGCCAGCAGCTTGGTGGAGGGTTTAAACTATGGCTACACCTTC
CASSLVEGLNYGYTF
>.|TRBV7-9|TRBJ2-3|13|.
TGTGCCAGCAGCTTAAGTGGCACAGATACGCAGTATTTT
CASSLSGTDTQYF
>.|TRBV9|TRBJ2-2|17|TRBD2
TGTGCCAGCAGCGCAGGACTAGCGGGGGCGAACACCGGGGAGCTGTTTTTT
CASSAGLAGANTGELFF
>once|TRBV5-4|TRBJ1-4|14|.
TGTGCCAGCACTAAGGACGACGGTAATGAAAAACTGTTTTTT
CASTKDDGNEKLFF
>.|TRBV6-6|TRBJ1-6|15|.
TGTGCCAGCAGTTACCTATCAGGGGTTGAGTCACCCCTCCACTTT
CASSYLSGVESPLHF
>.|TRBV9|TRBJ2-1|17|.
TGTGCCAGCAGCGTAGCTCGGGGGGACAGTTCCTACAATGAGCAGTTCTTC
CASSVARGDSSYNEQFF
>.|TRBV29-1|TRBJ1-2|12|.
TGCAGCGTTGGGCGTAATAACTATGGCTACACCTTC
CSVGRNNYGYTF
>.|TRBV7-9|TRBJ1-4|18|TRBD1
TGTGCCAGCAGCTCATTCCGGGACAGGGGTCATGCTAATGAAAAACTGTTTTTT
CASSSFRDRGHANEKLFF
>.|TRBV7-6|TRBJ2-7|16|TRBD1
TGTGCCAGCAGCTTAGCCAGGGCAGGGGGTATTTACGAGCAGTACTTC
CASSLARAGGIYEQYF
>.|TRBV7-9|TRBJ1-6|15|TRBD1
TGTGCCAGCAGCAACCCCGGGACAGGGGGTACACCCCTCCACTTT
CASSNPGTGGTPLHF
>.|TRBV6-5|TRBJ2-2|14|.
TGTGCCAGCAGCGCGAATCGGGACACCGGGGAGCTGTTTTTT
CASSANRDTGELFF
>once|TRBV19|TRBJ1-4|14|TRBD1
TGTGCCAGTAGTATGGGGACAGTTTTAGCAAAACTGTTTTTT
CASSMGTVLAKLFF
>.|TRBV24-1|TRBJ2-5|17|TRBD1
TGTGCCACCAGTGAATCCCCCGGGACAGGGGGCTCGGAGACCCAGTACTTC
CATSESPGTGGSETQYF
>once|TRBV24-1|TRBJ2-7|17|.
TGTGCCACCAGTGACCCACTCAAGGGACACCCTACTGGGGAGCAGTACTTC
CATSDPLKGHPTGEQYF
>.|TRBV7-3|TRBJ1-2|13|.
TGTGCCAGCAGCTTAGAGGGGCGCGGGGGCTACACCTTC
CASSLEGRGGYTF
>.|TRBV6-2/TRBV6-3|TRBJ1-5|15|.
TGTGCCAGCAGCCCAATACAGGGAAGAGAACAGCCCCAGCATTTT
CASSPIQGREQPQHF
>.|TRBV7-8|TRBJ2-3|12|TRBD1
TGTGCCAGCAGCTTAATAGGGACAGTAGGATATTTT
CASSLIGTVGYF
>.|TRBV5-6|TRBJ2-1|15|TRBD1
TGTGCCAGCAGCTTGGTGGGGGACAGGGACAATGAGCAGTTCTTC
CASSLVGDRDNEQFF
>.|TRBV4-3|TRBJ1-2|17|.
TGCGCCAGCAGCCAAGATGGCGGTGGGGGGCTAGGGTATGGCTACACCTTC
CASSQDGGGGLGYGYTF
>.|TRBV4-1|TRBJ2-7|16|.
TGCGCCAGCAGCCAAGTTTCCAAGGGCAGGGGCTACGAGCAGTACTTC
CASSQVSKGRGYEQYF
>.|TRBV7-2|TRBJ1-5|14|TRBD1
TGTGCCACCGGACAGGGGGCGCGGGGTCAGCCCCAGCATTTT
CATGQGARGQPQHF
>.|TRBV6-5|TRBJ1-4|15|.
TGTGCCAGCAGCAACAACCGGGACAATAATGAAAAACTGTTTTTT
CASSNNRDNNEKLFF
>.|TRBV7-9|TRBJ1-4|15|.
TGTGCCAGCAGCTTAGCGCTGACAGGAGGTGAAAAACTGTTTTTT
CASSLALTGGEKLFF
>.|TRBV14|TRBJ2-3|13|TRBD2
TGTGCCAGCAGCCCGGCGGGGGTAGATACGCAGTATTTT
CASSPAGVDTQYF
>.|TRBV5-1|TRBJ2-3|15|.
TGCGCCAGCAGCCTAGGGACCAGTGAAACCGATACGCAGTATTTT
CASSLGTSETDTQYF
>.|TRBV2|TRBJ1-4|15|.
TGTGCCAGCAGTGAAGCGGAGGGGCGTAATGAAAAACTGTTTTTT
CASSEAEGRNEKLFF
>.|TRBV7-6|TRBJ1-5|13|.
TGTGCCAGCAGCCGGACAGAAAATCAGCCCCAGCATTTT
CASSRTENQPQHF
>.|TRBV9|TRBJ1-2|14|.
TGTGCCAGCAGCGTAAGATTGGGGGCCTATGGCTACACCTTC
CASSVRLGAYGYTF
>.|TRBV11-2|TRBJ2-1|15|.
TGTGCCAGCAGCTTTGGTAGGGTAGCCCACAATGAGCAGTTCTTC
CASSFGRVAHNEQFF
>.|TRBV29-1|TRBJ1-5|15|TRBD1
TGCAGCGTTGGACAGGGAATATTGGGCAATCAGCCCCAGCATTTT
CSVGQGILGNQPQHF
>.|TRBV2|TRBJ2-3|12|.
TGTGCCAGCACCCCCTACACAGATACGCAGTATTTT
CASTPYTDTQYF
>.|TRBV6-2/TRBV6-3|TRBJ1-1|16|.
TGTGCCAGCAGCCACCGGGACGGGAGTGGAAGGGCTGAAGCTTTCTTT
CASSHRDGSGRAEAFF
>.|TRBV7-2|TRBJ2-2|19|TRBD1
TGTGCCAGCAGCTTAGCGCTGTGGGGGACAGGGGGCATAGCCGGGGAGCTGTTTTTT
CASSLALWGTGGIAGELFF
>.|TRBV27|TRBJ1-1|13|TRBD1
TGTGCCAGCAGTTTATGGGACAGGGGGCAGTCTTTCTTT
CASSLWDRGQSFF
>.|TRBV7-8|TRBJ1-1|14|.
TGTGCCAGCAGCTTAGGACGGACATACACTGAAGCTTTCTTT
CASSLGRTYTEAFF
>.|TRBV20-1|TRBJ1-1|11|.
TGCAGTGCCGCCCGGGGCACTGAAGCTTTCTTT
CSAARGTEAFF